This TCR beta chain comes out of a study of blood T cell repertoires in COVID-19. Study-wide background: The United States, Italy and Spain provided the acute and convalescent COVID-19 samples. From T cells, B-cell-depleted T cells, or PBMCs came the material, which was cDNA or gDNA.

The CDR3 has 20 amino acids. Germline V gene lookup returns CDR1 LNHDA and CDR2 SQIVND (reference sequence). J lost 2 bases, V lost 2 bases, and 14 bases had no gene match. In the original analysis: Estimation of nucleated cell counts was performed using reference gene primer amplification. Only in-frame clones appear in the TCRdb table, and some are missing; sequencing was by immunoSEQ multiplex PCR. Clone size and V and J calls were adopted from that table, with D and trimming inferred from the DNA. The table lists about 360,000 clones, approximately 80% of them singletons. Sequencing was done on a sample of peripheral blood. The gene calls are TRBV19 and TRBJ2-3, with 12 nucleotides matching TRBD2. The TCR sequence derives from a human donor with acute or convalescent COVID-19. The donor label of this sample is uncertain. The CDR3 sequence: CASSIPHQGRLAGDTDTQYF. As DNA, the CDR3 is TGTGCCAGTAGTATACCCCACCAGGGGAGACTAGCGGGGGACACAGATACGCAGTATTTT.